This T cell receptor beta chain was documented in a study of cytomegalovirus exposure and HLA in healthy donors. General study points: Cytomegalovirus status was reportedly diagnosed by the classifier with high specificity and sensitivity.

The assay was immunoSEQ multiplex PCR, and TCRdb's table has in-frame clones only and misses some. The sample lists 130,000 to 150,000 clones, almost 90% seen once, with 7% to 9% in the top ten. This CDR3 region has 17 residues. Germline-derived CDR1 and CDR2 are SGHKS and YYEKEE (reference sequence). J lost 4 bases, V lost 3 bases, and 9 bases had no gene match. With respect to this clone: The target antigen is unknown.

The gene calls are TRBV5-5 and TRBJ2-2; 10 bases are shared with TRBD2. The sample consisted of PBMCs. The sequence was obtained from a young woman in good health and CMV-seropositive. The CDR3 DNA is TGTGCCAGCAGCTCTCGGCTTAGACTAGCGGGCACCGGGGAGCTGTTTTTT. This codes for CASSSRLRLAGTGELFF.